Presented here are 6 T cell receptor beta chains from one specimen sequenced in a study of T cells after yellow fever vaccination. TCRdb used MiXCR to reprocess the 5' RACE reads, holding one entry per CDR3 protein. This repertoire shows around 610,000 distinct CDR3 sequences, less than 15% found once; its top ten account for over 12%. The sample consisted of PBMCs, taken on the day of the yellow fever booster vaccination. Source of these receptors: a man younger than 45 who received the YFV17D yellow fever vaccine.

The rearrangement links TRBV7-3 to TRBJ2-1; TRBD1 is a possible D gene (5 bases). V lost 3 bases, J lost 2 bases, and 8 bases lay in between. The CDR3 is 14 amino acids. Germline V lookup: CDR1 SGHTA, CDR2 FQGTGA. The CDR3 bases are TGTGCCAGCAGCTTTGGGGCGGCCTACAATGAGCAGTTCTTC. Its protein product is CASSFGAAYNEQFF.

A few counts support this clonotype. The chain uses TRBV6-2 or TRBV6-3 and TRBJ2-5; D may match TRBD1 or TRBD2 (5 bases each). The germline CDR1 and CDR2 sequences are MNHEY and SVGEGT. V gave up 7 bases and J gave up 5 bases, with 17 bases separating them. This CDR3 region has 14 residues. The CDR3, as DNA: TGTGCCAGCACGACAGCAGGGAGCGTTGAGACCCAGTACTTC. Protein product: CASTTAGSVETQYF.

The rearrangement uses TRBV15 and TRBJ1-1; D possibly corresponds to TRBD1 (5 bases). The CDR3 length is 16 residues. Between the trimmed V and J ends, which lost 1 base and 3 bases, there was a span of 15 bases. CDR1 and CDR2 (germline): LNHNV, YYDKDF (reference sequence). The CDR3 region is CATSRAGLSPDTEAFF. DNA of the CDR3: TGTGCCACCAGCAGAGCAGGGTTGTCTCCTGACACTGAAGCTTTCTTT. Based on the CDR3 plus reference TRBV15 and TRBJ1-1, the full variable domain is DAMVIQNPRYQVTQFGKPVTLSCSQTLNHNVMYWYQQKSSQAPKLLFHYYDKDFNNEADTPDNFQSRRPNTSFCFLDIRSPGLGDTAMYLCATSRAGLSPDTEAFFGQGTRLTVV.

This clonotype was detected only a few times. This rearrangement joins TRBV21-1 to TRBJ2-6. TRBV21-1 represents a pseudogene. The CDR3 runs 16 residues. CDR3 DNA: TGTGCCAGTCAGGGGTTCTCCTTTGGTGGGGCCAACGTCCTGACTTTC. Translating gives CASQGFSFGGANVLTF.

This clonotype was recorded a few times. As DNA, the CDR3 is TGTGCCAGCAGCGCCGGTGGGGGGCTTATCGTCAATGAGCAGTTCTTC. It codes for CASSAGGGLIVNEQFF. The chain employs TRBV9 and TRBJ2-1, with D possibly called TRBD1 or TRBD2 (6 bases each). The length of the CDR3 is 16 residues. Germline loops: CDR1 SGDLS, CDR2 YYNGEE. Trimming shortened V by 3 bases and J by 6 bases, and 19 bases separated the two germline ends.

The sample holds a few counts of this clonotype. V and J are TRBV5-1 and TRBJ2-7; 10 bases line up with TRBD2. The V segment lost 4 bases and the J segment 6 bases; nucleotides outside the gene matches: 10. This CDR3 is 15 amino acids long. CDR1 is SGHRS, CDR2 YFSETQ, per germline. In DNA, the CDR3 is TGCGCCAGCAGCCAACATGGACTAGCGGAGGCCGAGCAGTACTTC. This codes for CASSQHGLAEAEQYF.